The entry below gives a single T cell receptor beta chain sequence along with its context. Antigen specificity is unknown. With each sample, at least 5 micrograms of total RNA were extracted. A sample-barcoded 5' primer and a J-beta primer mix were used in a second PCR of about 7 to 11 cycles. Using its own MiXCR run on the 5' RACE reads, TCRdb lists one record per CDR3 protein. The sample has 850,000 to 1,300,000 distinct CDR3 sequences; around 45% are singletons. This sample was included in a study of blood T cells in healthy people across ages. Study results and limitations: Total diversity from one million sequenced T cells was likely underestimated. Naive CD4+ cells and diversity were both higher in long-lived donors than in aged donors.

CDR1 MDHEN and CDR2 SYDVKM come from the germline V gene. The V segment lost 9 bases and the J segment 2 bases; nucleotides outside the gene matches: 6. CDR3 length: 14 amino acids. The TCR comes from an older woman in good health. This chain uses TRBV28 with TRBJ1-5; 8 nucleotides align to TRBD1. The sample comprised blood. The CDR3 DNA reads TGTGCCAGTACCCAGGGGGCCGGCAATCAGCCCCAGCATTTT. It specifies CASTQGAGNQPQHF.